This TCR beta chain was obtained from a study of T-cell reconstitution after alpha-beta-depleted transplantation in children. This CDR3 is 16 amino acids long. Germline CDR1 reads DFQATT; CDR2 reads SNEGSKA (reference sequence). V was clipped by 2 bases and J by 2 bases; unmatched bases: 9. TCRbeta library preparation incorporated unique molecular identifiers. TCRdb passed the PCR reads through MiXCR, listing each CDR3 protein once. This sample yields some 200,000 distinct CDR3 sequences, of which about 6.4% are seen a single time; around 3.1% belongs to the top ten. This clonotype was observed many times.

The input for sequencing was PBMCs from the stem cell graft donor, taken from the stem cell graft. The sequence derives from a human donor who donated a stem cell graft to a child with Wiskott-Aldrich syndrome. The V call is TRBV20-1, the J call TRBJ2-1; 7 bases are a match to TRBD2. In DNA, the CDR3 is TGCAGTGCTAGAAATCTAGCGGCTCGTGCCTACAATGAGCAGTTCTTC. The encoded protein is CSARNLAARAYNEQFF.